This TCR beta chain was sequenced during a study of OX40 agonist ivuxolimab in advanced cancers. In the study overall: The mean age was 60 years, ranging from roughly 23 to 90, with around four fifths of participants male. Partial responses, seen in three patients, involved one hepatocellular carcinoma and two cutaneous melanomas.

TCRdb's copy holds only in-frame clones and misses some; the assay was immunoSEQ multiplex PCR. Here the sample spans some 66,000 clones, 70% to 90% being singletons. Study-level results: Still undetermined is the antigen specificity of the expanded peripheral T cells. With doses of 0.1-3.0 mg/kg, partial responders showed among the lowest clonal expansion.

This clone appeared a few times. Its cognate antigen is unknown. In germline, CDR1 is MNHEY, CDR2 SMNVEV (reference sequence). V lost 6 bases and J lost 0, with 17 bases in between. This CDR3 region has 16 residues. The source was CD4+ or CD8+ T cells sorted from blood, collected in a trial of the OX40 agonist ivuxolimab. This TCR was recovered from an adult with an advanced solid tumor such as melanoma, head and neck, liver or kidney cancer. This chain links TRBV27 with TRBJ1-1, with a weak D call TRBD1 (6 bases). The CDR3 DNA is TGTGCCAGCAGAACTACAGGGTGGGGGATGAACACTGAAGCTTTCTTT. Translated: CASRTTGWGMNTEAFF.